A single sample gave rise to the 20 T cell receptor beta chains below, sequenced in a study of beta chain features in type 1 diabetes. The authors reverse transcribed all of the isolated RNA, so sequencing captured expressed TCRB transcripts. Sequencing used immunoSEQ multiplex PCR; TCRdb keeps in-frame clones, though not all of them. The sample lists hundreds of thousands of clones, about 29% seen once, with 0.05% to 0.065% in the top ten. Sequenced: naive CD4+ T cells from blood. These receptor sequences come from a man younger than 35 in good health.

Note on this clone: Different DNA sequences within this sample yield the same CDR3. The chain is built from TRBV30 and TRBJ2-3, with D uncertain. Germline CDR1 reads GTSNPN; CDR2 reads SVGIG (reference sequence). This CDR3 comprises 13 residues. V was pared by 0 bases and J by 4 bases, with 8 bases between. CDR3: CAWSVKGSDTQYF. Here the CDR3 DNA reads TGTGCCTGGAGTGTAAAGGGCTCAGATACGCAGTATTTT.

As to this clone: Other nucleotide sequences from this sample produce the same CDR3. This chain joins TRBV30 and TRBJ1-5; D might be TRBD1 (6 bases). Looked up from germline, CDR1 is GTSNPN and CDR2 is SVGIG (reference sequence). The CDR3 is 13 amino acids. Trimming stripped 1 base from V and 4 bases from J, with 8 bases between. The CDR3 sequence: CAWSGTANQPQHF. The CDR3 DNA reads as TGTGCCTGGAGTGGGACAGCAAATCAGCCCCAGCATTTT.

This clone was recorded a few times. Other DNA sequences in this sample translate to the same CDR3. This rearrangement joins TRBV29-1 to TRBJ1-1, with D maybe TRBD1 (5 bases). The CDR3 length is 12 residues. From germline, CDR1 is SQVTM and CDR2 ANQGSEA. V was cut by 2 bases and J by 4 bases, with 8 bases left in between. Written as DNA, the CDR3 is TGCAGCGTTGAACAGGGTTTCACTGAAGCTTTCTTT. Protein sequence: CSVEQGFTEAFF.

This chain connects TRBV28 to TRBJ2-3; weak D call: TRBD1 (6 bases). The V and J ends lost 5 bases and 2 bases respectively, with 20 bases between them. This CDR3 is 17 amino acids long. Germline loops: CDR1 MDHEN, CDR2 SYDVKM. The CDR3 DNA is TGTGCCAGCAGTACGGCTGTACGGACAGCCCTCACAGATACGCAGTATTTT. Protein product: CASSTAVRTALTDTQYF.

The V gene is TRBV7-9, the J gene TRBJ2-7; D gene ambiguous. The V and J ends lost 0 bases and 1 base respectively, with 7 bases between them. CDR3 size: 14 residues. The germline V gene has CDR1 SEHNR and CDR2 FQNEAQ (reference sequence). In DNA, the CDR3 is TGTGCCAGCAGCTTAGCGCCAATTTCCTACGAGCAGTACTTC. Its translation: CASSLAPISYEQYF.

The chain has TRBV30 and TRBJ2-4; D gene unclear. Trimming left V 5 bases short and J 6 bases short, with 8 bases between. Looked up from germline, CDR1 is GTSNPN and CDR2 is SVGIG (reference sequence). This CDR3 contains 11 residues. CDR3 coding DNA: TGTGCCTGGGACTTGGGAAACATTCAGTACTTC. As protein: CAWDLGNIQYF. The full variable domain, completed using reference TRBV30 and TRBJ2-4, is SQTIHQWPATLVQPVGSPLSLECTVEGTSNPNLYWYRQAAGRGLQLLFYSVGIGQISSEVPQNLSASRPQDRQFILSSKKLLLSDSGFYLCAWDLGNIQYFGAGTRLSVL.

The chain carries TRBV21-1 and TRBJ2-7. TRBV21-1 is annotated as a pseudogene. The CDR3 contains 13 residues. DNA of the CDR3: TGTGCCAGCAGCAAGACCCACCGGGACGCAGAAGCCTTC. It yields the protein CASSKTHRDAEAF.

There are a few counts of this clone. The chain joins TRBV28 to TRBJ2-6; no clear D. V was pared by 5 bases and J by 0 bases, with 8 bases between. This CDR3 is built from 15 residues. Germline V gene lookup returns CDR1 MDHEN and CDR2 SYDVKM. This CDR3 is CASSPGSSGANVLTF. CDR3 bases: TGTGCCAGCAGTCCTGGCTCCTCTGGGGCCAACGTCCTGACTTTC. The entire variable domain, with the rest obtained from reference TRBV28 and TRBJ2-6, is as follows: DVKVTQSSRYLVKRTGEKVFLECVQDMDHENMFWYRQDPGLGLRLIYFSYDVKMKEKGDIPEGYSVSREKKERFSLILESASTNQTSMYLCASSPGSSGANVLTFGAGSRLTVL.

V is TRBV29-1 and J is TRBJ2-7; D uncertain. Germline V gene data show CDR1 as SQVTM and CDR2 as ANQGSEA. V lost 4 bases, J lost 2 bases, and 9 bases lay in between. This CDR3 spans 12 amino acids. CDR3 in DNA: TGCAGCGTTGGGGCCGGAACCTACGAGCAGTACTTC. Protein product: CSVGAGTYEQYF.

The chain joins TRBV7-2 to TRBJ2-7, with 7 bases matching TRBD2. J was trimmed by 2 bases and V by 1 base; bases with no gene match: 8. The CDR3 has 16 residues. The V gene's germline CDR1 is SGHTA and CDR2 FQGNSA. The CDR3 loop reads CASSLDGAGAPYEQYF. The CDR3 bases are TGTGCCAGCAGCTTAGATGGTGCGGGAGCCCCCTACGAGCAGTACTTC.

J is TRBJ1-3 and V is TRBV29-1; TRBD1 is a possible D gene (5 bases). The J call is in doubt because the DNA end fits TRBJ2-2 better. Germline lookup yields CDR1 SQVTM and CDR2 ANQGSEA. The CDR3 spans 13 residues. This CDR3 reads CSVRQSDTGELFF. CDR3 bases: TGCAGCGTTCGACAGAGCGACACCGGGGAGCTGTTTTTT.

This clone turned up a few times. V and J are TRBV30 and TRBJ2-1, with D uncertain. Germline CDR1 GTSNPN, CDR2 SVGIG (reference sequence). This CDR3 is built from 13 residues. V was trimmed by 0 bases and J by 7 bases, leaving 10 bases between them. The CDR3 sequence: CAWSVFRFNEQFF. The CDR3 DNA is TGTGCCTGGAGTGTATTCAGGTTTAATGAGCAGTTCTTC.

V and J are TRBV5-4 and TRBJ2-1; 9 nucleotides align to TRBD1. Germline assignment: CDR1 SGHNT and CDR2 YYREEE (reference sequence). The CDR3 covers 15 residues. J gave up 4 bases and V 9 bases, and 11 bases lay outside the gene matches. This CDR3 reads CATTPGTGRYNEQFF. The CDR3, as DNA: TGTGCCACCACACCTGGGACAGGGAGATACAATGAGCAGTTCTTC.

This clone was counted between two and nine times. This chain connects TRBV9 to TRBJ1-1; D gene uncertain. This CDR3 contains 15 residues. The germline V gene encodes CDR1 SGDLS and CDR2 YYNGEE. Trimming took off 0 bases at V and 3 bases at J, with 12 bases between the two ends. DNA of the CDR3: TGTGCCAGCAGCGTAGAGGCTTCCTGGCACACTGAAGCTTTCTTT. Translation: CASSVEASWHTEAFF.

This clone was found a few times. This chain connects TRBV2 to TRBJ2-5; 7 bases map to TRBD1. The CDR3 runs 14 residues. Looked up from germline, CDR1 is SNHLY and CDR2 is FYNNEI. Trimming cost V 4 bases and J 1 base; bases outside gene matches: 3. This CDR3 reads CASSVTGAQETQYF. The CDR3 nucleotides are TGTGCCAGCAGTGTCACAGGGGCCCAAGAGACCCAGTACTTC.

This clone was counted a few times. The chain carries TRBV29-1 and TRBJ2-1; no clear D gene. This CDR3 has 15 residues. Germline V gene data show CDR1 as SQVTM and CDR2 as ANQGSEA. Deletions cut 4 bases from V and 4 bases from J, with 17 bases between. This CDR3 reads CSVVDRQKGYNEQFF. The DNA of the CDR3 is TGCAGCGTTGTGGATCGACAAAAGGGTTACAATGAGCAGTTCTTC.

The gene calls are TRBV18 and TRBJ1-1; D possibly corresponds to TRBD1 (6 bases). V dropped 6 bases and J dropped 5 bases, with 10 bases sitting between them. There are 12 residues in the CDR3. CDR1 and CDR2 (germline): KGHSH, LQKENI. CDR3 in amino acids: CASSPQGTEAFF. In nucleotides, the CDR3 is TGTGCCAGCTCTCCTCAGGGGACTGAAGCTTTCTTT.

This CDR3 reads CASSRMVYEQYF. The CDR3 DNA is TGTGCCAGCAGCCGGATGGTCTACGAGCAGTACTTC. The chain combines TRBV11-2 with TRBJ2-7; D is ambiguous. V lost 5 bases and J 3 bases, leaving 8 bases between the germline ends. Germline V gene data show CDR1 as SGHAT and CDR2 as FQNNGV. The CDR3 is 12 amino acids.

This chain connects TRBV7-9 to TRBJ2-7; 7 bases align to TRBD2. Germline V gene lookup returns CDR1 SEHNR and CDR2 FQNEAQ (reference sequence). The CDR3 sequence is 17 residues long. Germline trimming cut 4 bases from V and 5 bases from J; bases unmatched to any gene: 17. CDR3 amino acids: CASSSPGGAGYTHEQYF. The CDR3 DNA reads TGTGCCAGCAGCTCTCCGGGGGGAGCGGGATATACCCACGAGCAGTACTTC.

The J gene is TRBJ1-1, the V gene TRBV29-1, with a possible D match to TRBD1 (6 bases). The CDR3 consists of 15 residues. Trimming shortened V by 6 bases and J by 5 bases, and 22 bases separated the two germline ends. Germline V gives CDR1 SQVTM, CDR2 ANQGSEA. Written as DNA, the CDR3 is TGCAGCGTCGGGGACGACAGGCTTCTCGGGACTGAAGCTTTCTTT. It translates to CSVGDDRLLGTEAFF. Complete variable domain (other parts from reference TRBV29-1 and TRBJ1-1): SAVISQKPSRDICQRGTSLTIQCQVDSQVTMMFWYRQQPGQSLTLIATANQGSEATYESGFVIDKFPISRPNLTFSTLTVSNMSPEDSSIYLCSVGDDRLLGTEAFFGQGTRLTVV.